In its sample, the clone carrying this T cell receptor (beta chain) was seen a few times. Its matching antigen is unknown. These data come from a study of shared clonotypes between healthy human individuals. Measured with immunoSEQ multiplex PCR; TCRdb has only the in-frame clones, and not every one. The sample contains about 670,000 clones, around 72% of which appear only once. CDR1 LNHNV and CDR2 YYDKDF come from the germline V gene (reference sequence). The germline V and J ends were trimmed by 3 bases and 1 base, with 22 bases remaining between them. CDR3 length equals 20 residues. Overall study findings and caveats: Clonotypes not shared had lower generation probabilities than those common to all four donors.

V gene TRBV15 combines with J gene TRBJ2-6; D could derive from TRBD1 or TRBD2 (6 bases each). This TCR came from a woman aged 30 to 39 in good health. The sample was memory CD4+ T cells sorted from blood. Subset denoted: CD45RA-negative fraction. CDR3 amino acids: CATSRGMVYREVSGANVLTF. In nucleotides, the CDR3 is TGTGCCACCAGCAGGGGGATGGTGTACAGGGAGGTATCTGGGGCCAACGTCCTGACTTTC. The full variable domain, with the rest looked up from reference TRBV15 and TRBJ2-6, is DAMVIQNPRYQVTQFGKPVTLSCSQTLNHNVMYWYQQKSSQAPKLLFHYYDKDFNNEADTPDNFQSRRPNTSFCFLDIRSPGLGDTAMYLCATSRGMVYREVSGANVLTFGAGSRLTVL.